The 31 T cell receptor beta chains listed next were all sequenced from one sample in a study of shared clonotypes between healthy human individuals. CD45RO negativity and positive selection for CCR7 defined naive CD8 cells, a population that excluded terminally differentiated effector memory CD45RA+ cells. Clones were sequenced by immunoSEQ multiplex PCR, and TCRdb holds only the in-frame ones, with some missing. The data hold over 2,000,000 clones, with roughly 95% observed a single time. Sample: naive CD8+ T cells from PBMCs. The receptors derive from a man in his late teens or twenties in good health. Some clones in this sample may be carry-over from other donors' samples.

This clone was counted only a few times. CDR3 sequence: CASSEARWTDNQPQHF. The CDR3 region has the DNA TGTGCCAGCAGTGAAGCCAGGTGGACAGACAATCAGCCCCAGCATTTT. V usage is TRBV2 and J usage is TRBJ1-5; D possibly corresponds to TRBD1 (6 bases). Germline loops: CDR1 SNHLY, CDR2 FYNNEI. V gave up 0 bases and J gave up 3 bases, with 12 bases separating them. The CDR3 totals 16 residues.

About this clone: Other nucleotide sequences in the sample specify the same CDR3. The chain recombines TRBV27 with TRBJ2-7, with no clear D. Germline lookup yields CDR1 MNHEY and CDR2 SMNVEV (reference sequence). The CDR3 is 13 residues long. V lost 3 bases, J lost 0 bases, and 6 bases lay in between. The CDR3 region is CASSFGRSYEQYF. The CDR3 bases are TGTGCCAGCAGTTTCGGACGCTCCTACGAGCAGTACTTC.

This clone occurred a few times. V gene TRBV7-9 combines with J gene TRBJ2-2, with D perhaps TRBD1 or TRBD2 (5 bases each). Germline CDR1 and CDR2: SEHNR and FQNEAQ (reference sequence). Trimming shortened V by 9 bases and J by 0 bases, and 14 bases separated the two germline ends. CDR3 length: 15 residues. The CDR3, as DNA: TGTGCCAGTCCCCCGGGACGGACGAACACCGGGGAGCTGTTTTTT. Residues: CASPPGRTNTGELFF.

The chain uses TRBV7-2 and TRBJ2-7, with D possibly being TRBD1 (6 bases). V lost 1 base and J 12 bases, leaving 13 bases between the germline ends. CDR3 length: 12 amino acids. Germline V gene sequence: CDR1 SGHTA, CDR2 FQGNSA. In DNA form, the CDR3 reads TGTGCCAGCAGCTTAGGGGGGCTTGTCCGGTACTTC. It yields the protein CASSLGGLVRYF.

CDR3 protein: CASSQEWAGEADTQYF. The CDR3 nucleotides are TGCGCCAGCAGCCAAGAGTGGGCGGGAGAAGCAGATACGCAGTATTTT. This chain uses TRBV4-3 with TRBJ2-3, with 7 bases matching TRBD2. This CDR3 is built from 16 residues. Germline CDR1 and CDR2: LGHNA and YSLEER. With 0 bases clipped from V and 4 bases from J, the junction kept 7 bases outside the gene matches.

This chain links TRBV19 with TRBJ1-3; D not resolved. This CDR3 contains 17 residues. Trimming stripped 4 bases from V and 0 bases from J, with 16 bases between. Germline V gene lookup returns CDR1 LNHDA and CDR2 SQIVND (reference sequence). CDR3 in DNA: TGTGCCAGTAGTACCCAAGTGCGGATCGTCTCTGGAAACACCATATATTTT. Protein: CASSTQVRIVSGNTIYF.

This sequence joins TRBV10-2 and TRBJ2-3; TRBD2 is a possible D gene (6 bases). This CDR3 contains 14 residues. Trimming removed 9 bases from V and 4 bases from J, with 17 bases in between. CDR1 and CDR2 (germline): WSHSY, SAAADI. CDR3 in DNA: TGCGCCAGGGGTAGCGGCCCACGGGCAGATACGCAGTATTTT. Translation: CARGSGPRADTQYF.

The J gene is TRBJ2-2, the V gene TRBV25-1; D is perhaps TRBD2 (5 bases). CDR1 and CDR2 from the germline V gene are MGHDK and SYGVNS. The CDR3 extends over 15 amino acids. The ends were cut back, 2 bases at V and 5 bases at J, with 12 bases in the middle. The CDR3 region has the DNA TGTGCCAGCAGTGAACTAGCCTGGACGACCGGGGAGCTGTTTTTT. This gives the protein CASSELAWTTGELFF.

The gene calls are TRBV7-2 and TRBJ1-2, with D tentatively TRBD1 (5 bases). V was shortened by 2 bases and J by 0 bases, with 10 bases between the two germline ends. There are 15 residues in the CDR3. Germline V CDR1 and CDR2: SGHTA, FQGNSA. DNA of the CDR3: TGTGCCAGCAGCTTAAAGGACAATACTAACTATGGCTACACCTTC. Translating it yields CASSLKDNTNYGYTF.

The CDR3 here is CASSDSPATRDEQFF. CDR3 bases: TGTGCCAGCAGTGACTCTCCGGCGACTCGGGATGAGCAGTTCTTC. This rearrangement joins TRBV6-4 to TRBJ2-1, with D unclear. V was cut by 0 bases and J by 8 bases, with 14 bases left in between. The germline V gene has CDR1 MRHNA and CDR2 SNTAGT. The CDR3 length is 15 residues.

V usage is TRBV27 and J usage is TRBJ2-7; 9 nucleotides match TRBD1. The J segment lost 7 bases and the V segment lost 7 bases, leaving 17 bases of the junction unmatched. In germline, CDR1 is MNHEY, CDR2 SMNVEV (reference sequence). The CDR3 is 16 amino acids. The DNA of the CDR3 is TGTGCCAGCACCCGAGGTCCGGGACAGGGTCCCGAAGAGCAGTACTTC. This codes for CASTRGPGQGPEEQYF.

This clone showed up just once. CDR3 sequence (DNA): TGTGCCACCAGCCCACTAGCGAAGAGCTCCTACGAGCAGTACTTC. Protein sequence: CATSPLAKSSYEQYF. The V call is TRBV15, the J call TRBJ2-7; 7 bases line up with TRBD2. V lost 5 bases and J lost 0; bases outside the gene matches: 7. Germline CDR1 reads LNHNV; CDR2 reads YYDKDF (reference sequence). The CDR3 consists of 15 residues.

CDR3 nucleotides: TGTGCCAGCAGTTTCCCGGGACCCCATTCCGGGGAGCTGTTTTTT. Protein product: CASSFPGPHSGELFF. The chain carries TRBV6-5 and TRBJ2-2, with D perhaps being TRBD1 or TRBD2 (5 bases each). CDR1 and CDR2 from the germline V gene are MNHEY and SVGAGI. This CDR3 is built from 15 residues. Trimming removed 4 bases at V and 6 bases at J, with 15 bases between.

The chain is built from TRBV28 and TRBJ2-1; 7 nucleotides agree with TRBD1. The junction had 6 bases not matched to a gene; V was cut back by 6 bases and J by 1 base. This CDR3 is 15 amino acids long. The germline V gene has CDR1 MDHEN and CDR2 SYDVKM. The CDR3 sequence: CASRSGTASYNEQFF. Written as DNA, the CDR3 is TGTGCCAGCAGGTCCGGGACAGCTTCCTACAATGAGCAGTTCTTC.

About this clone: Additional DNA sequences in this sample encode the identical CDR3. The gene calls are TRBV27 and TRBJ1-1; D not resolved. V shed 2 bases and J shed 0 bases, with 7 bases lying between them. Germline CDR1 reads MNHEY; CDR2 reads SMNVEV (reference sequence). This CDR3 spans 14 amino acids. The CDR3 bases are TGTGCCAGCAGTTTAAGGGAAATGAACACTGAAGCTTTCTTT. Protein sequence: CASSLREMNTEAFF.

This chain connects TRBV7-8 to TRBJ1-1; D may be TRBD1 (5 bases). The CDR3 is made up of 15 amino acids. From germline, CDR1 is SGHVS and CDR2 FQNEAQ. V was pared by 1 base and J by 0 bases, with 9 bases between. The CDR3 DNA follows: TGTGCCAGCAGCTTAGGGGGGAGTCTGAACACTGAAGCTTTCTTT. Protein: CASSLGGSLNTEAFF. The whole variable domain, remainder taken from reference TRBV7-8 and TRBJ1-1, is GAGVSQSPRYKVAKRGQDVALRCDPISGHVSLFWYQQALGQGPEFLTYFQNEAQLDKSGLPSDRFFAERPEGSVSTLKIQRTQQEDSAVYLCASSLGGSLNTEAFFGQGTRLTVV.

The CDR3 DNA sequence: TGTGCCAGCAGCTATGAATCCAAAAACATTCAGTACTTC. Encoded protein: CASSYESKNIQYF. The rearrangement links TRBV13 to TRBJ2-4; D remains ambiguous. This CDR3 spans 13 amino acids. The ends were cut back, 4 bases at V and 2 bases at J, with 6 bases in the middle. Per germline, CDR1 PRHDT and CDR2 FYEKMQ (reference sequence).

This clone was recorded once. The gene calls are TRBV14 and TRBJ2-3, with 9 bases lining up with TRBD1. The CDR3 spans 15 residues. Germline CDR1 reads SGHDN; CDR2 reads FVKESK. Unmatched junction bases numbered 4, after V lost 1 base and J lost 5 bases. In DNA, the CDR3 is TGTGCCAGCAGCCAAGGGACAGGGGTGTTAGATACGCAGTATTTT. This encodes CASSQGTGVLDTQYF.

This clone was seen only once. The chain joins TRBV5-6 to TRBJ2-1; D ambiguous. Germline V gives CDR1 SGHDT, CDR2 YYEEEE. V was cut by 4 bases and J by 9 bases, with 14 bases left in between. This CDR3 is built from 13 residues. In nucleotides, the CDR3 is TGTGCCAGCAGCCCTTTGGGCCATCCTGAGCAGTTCTTC. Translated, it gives CASSPLGHPEQFF.

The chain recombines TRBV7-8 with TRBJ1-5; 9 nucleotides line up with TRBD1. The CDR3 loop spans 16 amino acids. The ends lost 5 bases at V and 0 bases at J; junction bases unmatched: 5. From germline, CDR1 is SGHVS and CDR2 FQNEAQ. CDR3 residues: CASSQDRGLSNQPQHF. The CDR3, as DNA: TGTGCCAGCAGCCAGGACAGGGGTCTTAGCAATCAGCCCCAGCATTTT.

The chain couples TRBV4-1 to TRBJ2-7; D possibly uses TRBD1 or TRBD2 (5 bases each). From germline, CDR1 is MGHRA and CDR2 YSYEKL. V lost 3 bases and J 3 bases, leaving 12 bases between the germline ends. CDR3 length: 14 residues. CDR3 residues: CASSQTGRLYEQYF. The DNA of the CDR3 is TGCGCCAGCAGCCAGACGGGACGTCTCTACGAGCAGTACTTC.

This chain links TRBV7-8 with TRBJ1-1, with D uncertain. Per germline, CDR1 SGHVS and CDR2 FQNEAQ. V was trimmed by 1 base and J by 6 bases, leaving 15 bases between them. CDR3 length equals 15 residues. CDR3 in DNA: TGTGCCAGCAGCTTAGGAGGACGAACCCCTTCTGAAGCTTTCTTT. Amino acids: CASSLGGRTPSEAFF.

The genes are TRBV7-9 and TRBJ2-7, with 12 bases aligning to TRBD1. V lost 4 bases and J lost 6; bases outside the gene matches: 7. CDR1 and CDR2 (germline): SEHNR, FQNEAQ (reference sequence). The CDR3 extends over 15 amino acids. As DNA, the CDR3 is TGTGCCAGCAGCTGGACCGGGACAGGGGGCATCGAGCAGTACTTC. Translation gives CASSWTGTGGIEQYF. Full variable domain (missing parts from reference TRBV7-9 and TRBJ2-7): DTGVSQNPRHKITKRGQNVTFRCDPISEHNRLYWYRQTLGQGPEFLTYFQNEAQLEKSRLLSDRFSAERPKGSFSTLEIQRTEQGDSAMYLCASSWTGTGGIEQYFGPGTRLTVT.

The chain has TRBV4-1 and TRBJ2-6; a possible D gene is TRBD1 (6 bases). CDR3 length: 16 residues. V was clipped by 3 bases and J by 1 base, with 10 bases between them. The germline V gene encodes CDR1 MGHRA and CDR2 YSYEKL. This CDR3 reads CASSHNQGSGANVLTF. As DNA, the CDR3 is TGCGCCAGCAGCCATAACCAGGGGTCTGGGGCCAACGTCCTGACTTTC.

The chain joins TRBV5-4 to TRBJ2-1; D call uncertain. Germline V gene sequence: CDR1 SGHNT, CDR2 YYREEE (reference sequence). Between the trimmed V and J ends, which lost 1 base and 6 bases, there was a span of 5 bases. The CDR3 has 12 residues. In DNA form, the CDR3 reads TGTGCCAGCAGCTTGTTGGGCAATGAGCAGTTCTTC. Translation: CASSLLGNEQFF.

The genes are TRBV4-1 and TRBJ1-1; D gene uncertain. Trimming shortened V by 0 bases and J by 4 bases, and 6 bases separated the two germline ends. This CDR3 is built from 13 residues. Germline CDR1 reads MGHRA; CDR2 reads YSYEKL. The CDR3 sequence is CASSQDSATEAFF. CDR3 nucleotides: TGCGCCAGCAGCCAAGATTCGGCCACTGAAGCTTTCTTT.

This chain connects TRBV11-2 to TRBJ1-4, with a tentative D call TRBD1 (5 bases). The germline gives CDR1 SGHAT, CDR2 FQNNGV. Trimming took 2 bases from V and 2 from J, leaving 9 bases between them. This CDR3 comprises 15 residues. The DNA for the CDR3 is TGTGCCAGCAGCTTATACGGGGGGACTAATGAAAAACTGTTTTTT. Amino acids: CASSLYGGTNEKLFF.

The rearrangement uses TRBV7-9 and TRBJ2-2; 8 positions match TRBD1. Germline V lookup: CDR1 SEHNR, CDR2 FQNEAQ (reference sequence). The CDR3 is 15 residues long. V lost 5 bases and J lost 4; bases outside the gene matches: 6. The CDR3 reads CASSPYRGSTGELFF. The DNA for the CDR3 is TGTGCCAGCAGCCCATACAGGGGGAGCACCGGGGAGCTGTTTTTT.

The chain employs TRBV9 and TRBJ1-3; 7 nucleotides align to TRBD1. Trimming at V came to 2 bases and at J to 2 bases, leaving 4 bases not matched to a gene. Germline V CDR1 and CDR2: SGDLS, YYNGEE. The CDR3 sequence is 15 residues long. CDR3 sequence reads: CASSVAGGTGNTIYF. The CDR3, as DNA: TGTGCCAGCAGCGTGGCAGGGGGAACTGGAAACACCATATATTTT.

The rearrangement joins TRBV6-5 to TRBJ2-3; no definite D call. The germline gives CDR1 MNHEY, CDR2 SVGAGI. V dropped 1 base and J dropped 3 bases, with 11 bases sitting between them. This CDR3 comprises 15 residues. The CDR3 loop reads CASSYFLGKTDTQYF. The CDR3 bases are TGTGCCAGCAGTTACTTCCTAGGCAAGACAGATACGCAGTATTTT.

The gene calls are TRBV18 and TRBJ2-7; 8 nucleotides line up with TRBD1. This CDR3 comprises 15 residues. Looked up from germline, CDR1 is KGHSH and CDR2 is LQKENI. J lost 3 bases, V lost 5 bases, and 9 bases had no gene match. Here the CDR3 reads CASSSGGQVLYEQYF. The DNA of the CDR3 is TGTGCCAGCTCATCAGGGGGACAGGTGCTCTACGAGCAGTACTTC.